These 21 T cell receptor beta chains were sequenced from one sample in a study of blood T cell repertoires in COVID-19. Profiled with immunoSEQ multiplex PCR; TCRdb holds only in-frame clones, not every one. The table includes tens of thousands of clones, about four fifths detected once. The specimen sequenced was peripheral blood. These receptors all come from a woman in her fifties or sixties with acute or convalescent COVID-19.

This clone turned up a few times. The CDR3 reads CASSQERTGNSPLHF. The CDR3 DNA sequence: TGTGCCAGCAGCCAAGAAAGGACAGGGAATTCACCCCTCCACTTT. The rearrangement links TRBV3-1 (or the pseudogene TRBV3-2) to TRBJ1-6, with 8 bases matching TRBD1. This CDR3 region has 15 residues. V lost 0 bases and J lost 7; bases outside the gene matches: 2. Germline V CDR1 and CDR2: LGHDT, YNNKEL (reference sequence).

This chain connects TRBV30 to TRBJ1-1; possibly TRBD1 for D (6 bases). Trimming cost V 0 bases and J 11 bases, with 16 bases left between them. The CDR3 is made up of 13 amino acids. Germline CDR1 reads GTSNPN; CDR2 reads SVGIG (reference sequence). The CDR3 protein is CAWSVNPNREAFF. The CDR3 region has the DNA TGTGCCTGGAGTGTTAATCCGAACAGGGAGGCTTTCTTT.

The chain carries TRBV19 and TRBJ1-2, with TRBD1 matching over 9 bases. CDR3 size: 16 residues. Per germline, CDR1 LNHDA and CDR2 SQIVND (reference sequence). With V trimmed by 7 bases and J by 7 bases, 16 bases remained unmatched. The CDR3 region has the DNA TGTGCCAGTATGAGGACAGGGACAGGGAGAAGGAGTGGCTACACCTTC. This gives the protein CASMRTGTGRRSGYTF.

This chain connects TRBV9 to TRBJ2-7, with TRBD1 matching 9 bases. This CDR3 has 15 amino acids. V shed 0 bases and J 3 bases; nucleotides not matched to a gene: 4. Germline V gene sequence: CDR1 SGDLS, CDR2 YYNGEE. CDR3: CASSVAGDRDYEQYF. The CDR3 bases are TGTGCCAGCAGCGTAGCAGGGGACAGGGACTACGAGCAGTACTTC.

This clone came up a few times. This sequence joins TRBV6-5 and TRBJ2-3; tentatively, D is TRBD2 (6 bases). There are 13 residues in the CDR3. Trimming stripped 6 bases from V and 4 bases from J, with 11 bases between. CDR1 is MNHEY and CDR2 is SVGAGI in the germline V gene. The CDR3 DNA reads TGTGCCAGCAGACTAGCTATGCCAGATACGCAGTATTTT. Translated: CASRLAMPDTQYF.

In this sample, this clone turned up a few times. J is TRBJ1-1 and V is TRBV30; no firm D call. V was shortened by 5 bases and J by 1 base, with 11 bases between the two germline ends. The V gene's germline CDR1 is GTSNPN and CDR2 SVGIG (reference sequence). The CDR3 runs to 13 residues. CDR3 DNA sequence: TGTGCCTGGGTCGACACACAGAACACTGAAGCTTTCTTT. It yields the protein CAWVDTQNTEAFF.

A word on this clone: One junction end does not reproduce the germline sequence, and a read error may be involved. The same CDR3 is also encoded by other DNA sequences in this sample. CDR3: CATKRGHGTNEKLFF. CDR3 nucleotides: TGCGCCACCAAGAGGGGGCACGGAACTAATGAAAAACTGTTTTTT. The rearrangement joins TRBV24-1 to TRBJ1-4, with 7 positions matching TRBD1. The germline V gene encodes CDR1 KGHDR and CDR2 SFDVKD. This CDR3 comprises 15 residues.

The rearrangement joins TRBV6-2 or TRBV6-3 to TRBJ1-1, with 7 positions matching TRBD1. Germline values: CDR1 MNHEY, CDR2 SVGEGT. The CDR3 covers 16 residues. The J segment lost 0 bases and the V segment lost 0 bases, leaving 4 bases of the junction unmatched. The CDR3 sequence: CASSYSPGQLNTEAFF. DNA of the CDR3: TGTGCCAGCAGTTACTCACCGGGACAGCTGAACACTGAAGCTTTCTTT.

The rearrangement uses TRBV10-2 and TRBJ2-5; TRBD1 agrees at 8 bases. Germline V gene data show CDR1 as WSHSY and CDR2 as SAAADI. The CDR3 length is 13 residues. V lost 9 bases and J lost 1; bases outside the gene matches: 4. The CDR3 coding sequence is TGCGCCAGTTCCGACAGGGGCCAAGAGACCCAGTACTTC. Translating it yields CASSDRGQETQYF.

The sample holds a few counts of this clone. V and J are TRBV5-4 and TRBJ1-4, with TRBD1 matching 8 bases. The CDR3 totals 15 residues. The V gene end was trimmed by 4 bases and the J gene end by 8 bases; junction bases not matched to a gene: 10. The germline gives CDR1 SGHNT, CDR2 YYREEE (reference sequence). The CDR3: CASSPGDRREEKLFF. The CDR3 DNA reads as TGTGCCAGCAGCCCTGGGGACAGGAGGGAAGAAAAACTGTTTTTT.

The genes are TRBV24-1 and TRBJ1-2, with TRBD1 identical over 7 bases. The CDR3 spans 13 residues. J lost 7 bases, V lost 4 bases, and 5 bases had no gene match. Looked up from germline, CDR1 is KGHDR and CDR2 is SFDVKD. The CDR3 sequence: CATSEGGAGGYTF. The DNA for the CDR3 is TGTGCCACCAGTGAAGGGGGCGCAGGTGGCTACACCTTC.

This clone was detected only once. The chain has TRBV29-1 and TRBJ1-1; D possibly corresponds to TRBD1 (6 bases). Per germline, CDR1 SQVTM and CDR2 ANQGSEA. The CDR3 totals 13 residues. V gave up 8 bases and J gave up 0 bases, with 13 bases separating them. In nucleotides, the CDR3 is TGCAGCATACGGACAGATTTGAACACTGAAGCTTTCTTT. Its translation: CSIRTDLNTEAFF.

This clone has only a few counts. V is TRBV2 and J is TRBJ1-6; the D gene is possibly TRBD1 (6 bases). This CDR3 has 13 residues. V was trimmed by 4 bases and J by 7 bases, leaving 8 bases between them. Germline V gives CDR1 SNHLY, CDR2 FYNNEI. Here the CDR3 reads CASSGQENSPLHF. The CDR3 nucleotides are TGTGCCAGCAGTGGACAGGAAAATTCACCCCTCCACTTT.

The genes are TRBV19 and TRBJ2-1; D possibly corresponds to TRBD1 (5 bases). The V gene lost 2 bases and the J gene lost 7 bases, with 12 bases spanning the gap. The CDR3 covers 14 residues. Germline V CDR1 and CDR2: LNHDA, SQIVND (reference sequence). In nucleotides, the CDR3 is TGTGCCAGTAGTATACAGGGAAGGGAAAATGAGCAGTTCTTC. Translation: CASSIQGRENEQFF.

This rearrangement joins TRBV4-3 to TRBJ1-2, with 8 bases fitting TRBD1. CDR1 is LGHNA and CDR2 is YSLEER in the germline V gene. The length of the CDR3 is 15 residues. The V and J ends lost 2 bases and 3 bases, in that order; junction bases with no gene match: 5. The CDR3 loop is CASSQHLTGDYGYTF. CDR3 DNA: TGCGCCAGCAGCCAACACCTGACAGGGGACTATGGCTACACCTTC.

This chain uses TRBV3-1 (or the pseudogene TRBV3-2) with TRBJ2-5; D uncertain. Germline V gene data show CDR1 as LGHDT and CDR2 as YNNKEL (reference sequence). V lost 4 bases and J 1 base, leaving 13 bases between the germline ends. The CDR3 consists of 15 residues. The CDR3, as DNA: TGTGCCAGCAGCCCTCGGTTTGGTAGCCAAGAGACCCAGTACTTC. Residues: CASSPRFGSQETQYF.

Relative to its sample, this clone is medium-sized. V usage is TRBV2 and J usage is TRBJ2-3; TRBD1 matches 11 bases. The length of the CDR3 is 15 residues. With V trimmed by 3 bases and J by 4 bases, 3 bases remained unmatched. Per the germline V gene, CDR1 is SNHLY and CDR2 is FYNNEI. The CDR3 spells CASSEDRGHADTQYF. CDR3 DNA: TGTGCCAGCAGTGAGGACAGGGGGCACGCAGATACGCAGTATTTT.

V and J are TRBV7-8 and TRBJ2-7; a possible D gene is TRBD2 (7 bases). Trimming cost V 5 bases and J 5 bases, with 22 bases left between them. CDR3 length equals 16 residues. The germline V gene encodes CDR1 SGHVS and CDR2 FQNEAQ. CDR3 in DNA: TGTGCCAGCAGCCCCCTTCCCAACGGGGGGCCCAACGAGCAGTACGTC. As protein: CASSPLPNGGPNEQYV.

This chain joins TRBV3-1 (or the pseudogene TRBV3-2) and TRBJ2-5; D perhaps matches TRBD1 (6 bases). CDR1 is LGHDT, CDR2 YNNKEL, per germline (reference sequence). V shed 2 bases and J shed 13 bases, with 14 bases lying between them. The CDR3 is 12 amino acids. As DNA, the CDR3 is TGTGCCAGCAGCCAAAGTACAGGGTTAGCGTACTTC. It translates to CASSQSTGLAYF.

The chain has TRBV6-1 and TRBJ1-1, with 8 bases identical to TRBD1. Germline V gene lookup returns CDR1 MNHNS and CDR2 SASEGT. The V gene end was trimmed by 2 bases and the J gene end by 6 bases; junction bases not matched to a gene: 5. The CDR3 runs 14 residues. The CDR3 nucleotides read TGTGCCAGCAGTGAACGGCAGGGGGCGTCTGAAGCTTTCTTT. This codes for CASSERQGASEAFF.

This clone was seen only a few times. DNA for the CDR3: TGTGCCAGCAGTTTATTGGGACAGGGGTACACCGGGGAGCTGTTTTTT. Translated: CASSLLGQGYTGELFF. The rearrangement joins TRBV27 to TRBJ2-2; 10 bases align to TRBD1. Germline trimming cut 1 base from V and 3 bases from J; bases unmatched to any gene: 2. From germline, CDR1 is MNHEY and CDR2 SMNVEV (reference sequence). CDR3 size: 16 residues.